This T cell receptor (beta chain) was profiled in a study of cytomegalovirus exposure and HLA in healthy donors (TCRdb year 2017). As for the study more broadly: An earlier analysis of approximately 590 of the donors reported more than 250 Gb of sequence data and around 110 million unique TCR beta sequences from about 180 million T cells. An early release covering roughly 640 HLA-typed donors comprised 250 to 350 gigabases of sequencing data and some 79 million unique TCR sequences. Among the roughly 400 genotyped donors, around 81% belonged to the genetic ancestry cluster associated with self-reported Caucasian donors. The study aimed to test whether cataloging public T cell receptors could reveal signatures of past pathogen exposure. The T cell repertoires of roughly 660 subjects were profiled by immunosequencing and related to cytomegalovirus serostatus. Along with the roughly 670-subject first cohort, a separate validation cohort of 120 different subjects was used. To predict cytomegalovirus infection status, the study brought together high-throughput TCR immunosequencing, statistical association of individual TCRs with disease status, and machine learning. To study patterns of TCR occurrence, a later analysis re-analyzed previously published TCR beta repertoires from 700 or so donors and added high-resolution HLA genotyping. Rather than using new phenotypic data, the later analysis identified candidate immune exposures from TCR beta sequences and from how often those sequences occurred across donors. An earlier analysis of approximately 630 of the donors applied high-throughput TCR beta sequencing to assess whether each TCR beta V gene segment acted as functional or pseudogenic. Alongside the repertoire data, information on donor age, sex, ethnicity and CMV serostatus was compiled. In a later genetic analysis, genome-wide SNP genotypes for about 55% of the roughly 700 donors were used, and that subset was treated as a discovery cohort. All discovery cohort repertoires had been generated on a single sequencing platform. Class I and class II HLA loci were covered by the typing at four-digit resolution. Typing coverage varied by locus: roughly 629-640 donors for A, B, C, DRB1 and DQB1; approximately 520 for DQA1; approximately 610 for DPA1; under 490 for DPB1. Several DR-DQ haplotypes were handled as single units for association and clustering, since linkage in the cohort was strong. Among about 370 genotyped donors of the cohort, an average of around 240,000 unique TCR beta nucleotide sequences was sequenced per donor, of which 15% to 20% were non-productive.

The CDR3 numbers 13 residues from cysteine through phenylalanine. The sequence is cut down to CDR3 DNA, 39 bases in frame from base 1. V gives up 3 bases and J gives up 5 bases, and the segment between their germline ends measures 13 bases. For CDR1 and CDR2, the germline V gene lists SQVTM and ANQGSEA. Study-level results and caveats: When HLA alleles, especially DR and DQ, strongly co-occurred, TCR associations were difficult to assign to individual alleles. In a later analysis, HLA-associated TCR beta chains were found to be more clonally expanded and to have lower generation probabilities than equally common non-associated chains. Because counts were too low, seventeen rarely observed V segments, including chromosome 9 orphons, were excluded from the earlier analysis of about 500 of the donors. According to a later analysis, TCR association rates differed among HLA loci, with DRB1 alleles showing the most associated TCRs and HLA-C alleles showing the fewest. At a false discovery rate of 0.05, a later analysis linked 16,951 TCR beta sequences to specific HLA alleles. Three of the identified cytomegalovirus-associated TCR beta chains were confirmed in vitro to be specific for cytomegalovirus antigens. A later genetic analysis reported fewer N-insertions in productive TCRs among donors in an Asian-associated ancestry cluster than the roughly 700-donor mean. Because some donors lacked HLA typing at each locus, the association tests relied only on the typed subset. Across donors, most TCR sequences were observed very rarely, whereas some public TCRs were present in many individuals. A cluster of highly shared sequence variants was judged likely to be a technical artifact of the sequencing pipeline. According to a later analysis, most CMV-associated TCR beta chains appeared to be HLA-restricted, and the HLA associations seemed to be driven largely by CMV exposure. A further reported finding was that TCR beta sequences accurately predicted the HLA-A and HLA-B alleles for most subjects in the first cohort. Correlated functional status among segregating V segments might reflect linkage disequilibrium, but an unknown experimental factor could not be ruled out. CMV serostatus was the only immune exposure information available for the cohort. The classifier was reported to diagnose cytomegalovirus status with high specificity and sensitivity in both the original cohort and the validation cohort. Some IMGT-functional V segments, including TRBV6-2 and TRBV6-3, could not be distinguished by the 87-base-pair reads and were therefore excluded. This cohort had only TCR beta chains sequenced, and the lack of alpha or paired-chain data limited which features could be detected. The authors suggested that the approach could potentially be generalized to other disease states and immunological phenotypes. In an earlier analysis of several hundred of the donors, most TCR beta V segments were observed in productive rearrangements about 87% or about 30% of the time, broadly matching IMGT annotations. A total of fewer than 200 TCR beta chains were listed by the study as associated with cytomegalovirus. The presence/absence analyses assumed that sequencing depth was roughly uniform across donors, and that assumption may not be true. An association between a missense DCLRE1C variant and V-gene and J-gene trimming of TCR beta chains was found in a later genetic analysis and replicated in an independent cohort. In a later analysis, several top co-occurrence clusters were reported to appear linked to parvovirus B19, influenza, CMV and Epstein-Barr virus.

The cohort was made up of approximately 670 healthy bone marrow donors. At the time of sampling, every cohort member was nominally healthy, though immune exposures that went unrecorded were likely present. The donor was CMV seronegative and was included in the group of 352 seronegative cohort members. Every donor gave a peripheral blood sample, and the peripheral blood mononuclear cells from that sample were used for TCR beta sequencing. The Qiagen DNeasy Blood Extraction Kit was used to extract genomic DNA from the blood cell samples. A note on this clone: The target of this receptor is not known.

The library was obtained by the immunoSEQ multiplex PCR assay. For the multiplex PCR, a mixture combining 60 forward primers for TCR Vbeta segments and 13 reverse primers for TCR Jbeta segments was used. A multiplex PCR assay on genomic DNA amplified the CDR3 region of rearranged TCR beta genes. Amplified TCR beta libraries were sequenced as 87-base-pair reads on the Illumina HiSeq System. The original pipeline was this. In a later analysis, some 80 million unique TCR beta chains were counted across the roughly 700 repertoires, and around 10 million of these chains were shared by at least two donors. Raw reads were error-corrected and collapsed into unique sequences with a nearest-neighbor algorithm that merged closely related sequences to remove PCR and sequencing errors. To assign V, D and J gene segments, CDR3 sequences were aligned to IMGT reference sequences. Each retained sequence needed at least a six-nucleotide match to both a V gene segment and a J gene segment. A rearrangement counted as productive if the CDR3 had no stop codons and remained in frame with V and J, and every other rearrangement counted as non-productive. CDR3 was defined by IMGT convention, running from the second conserved V-encoded cysteine to the conserved J-encoded phenylalanine. Sequences without an unambiguous match to a single V gene segment were excluded from the earlier analysis of 587 of the donors. An earlier analysis of fewer than 750 of the donors called V segments functional above 56.7% productive rearrangements and segregating when the between-donor standard deviation exceeded 5%. A statistical classification framework was built to diagnose cytomegalovirus status from the catalog of TCR beta chain sequences. V and J gene assignment, in a later analysis, came from comparing TCR nucleotide sequences with IMGT/GENE-DB human TR gene sequences. The TCRdist pipeline was used in a later analysis to assign CDR3 sequences and most-parsimonious VDJ recombination scenarios. In a later analysis, every TCR beta chain was defined by the combination of its CDR3 amino acid sequence and its V-gene family, and reads without a unique V-gene family were dropped. A later analysis removed several hundred highly shared, low-generation-probability nucleotide sequences to deal with suspected cross-contamination and a sequencing artifact. In a later analysis, a clonal expansion index for each public chain was calculated from normalized within-repertoire ranks of inferred template counts. In a later analysis, generation probabilities were computed using a VDJ recombination model fitted to out-of-frame rearrangements, and the results were checked against IGoR. In a later analysis, hypergeometric tests were used to score TCR-TCR, TCR-HLA and TCR-CMV co-occurrence, with a repertoire-size bias correction applied to TCR pairs. A later analysis estimated false discovery rates by permuting HLA or CMV assignments 20 times. In a later analysis, co-occurring TCRs were grouped with DBSCAN, and TCRdist sequence similarity was added when clustering was performed within HLA-allele-positive subsets. Repertoires with fewer than 30,000 or more than 120,000 public chains were left out of co-occurrence clustering, as were roughly five repertoires with anomalous nucleotide sharing. TCRdb holds this immuneACCESS table with in-frame rearrangements only. Some clones are missing; in checked studies, unresolved V genes explain under half, and the rest has no known cause. V, J and clone size reflect that table, while D and trimming were determined from the DNA. The sample's own table lists about 96,000 clones. The ten largest clones take up around 3.4% of the sample.

Sequenced sample: PBMCs. This clonotype was sampled from a woman in her thirties in good health and CMV-seronegative. This sequence uses TRBV29-1 and TRBJ1-1, with no confident D gene call. The CDR3 amino acid sequence is: CSVDKGGKTEAFF. The DNA sequence follows: TGCAGCGTTGACAAGGGAGGTAAAACTGAAGCTTTCTTT.